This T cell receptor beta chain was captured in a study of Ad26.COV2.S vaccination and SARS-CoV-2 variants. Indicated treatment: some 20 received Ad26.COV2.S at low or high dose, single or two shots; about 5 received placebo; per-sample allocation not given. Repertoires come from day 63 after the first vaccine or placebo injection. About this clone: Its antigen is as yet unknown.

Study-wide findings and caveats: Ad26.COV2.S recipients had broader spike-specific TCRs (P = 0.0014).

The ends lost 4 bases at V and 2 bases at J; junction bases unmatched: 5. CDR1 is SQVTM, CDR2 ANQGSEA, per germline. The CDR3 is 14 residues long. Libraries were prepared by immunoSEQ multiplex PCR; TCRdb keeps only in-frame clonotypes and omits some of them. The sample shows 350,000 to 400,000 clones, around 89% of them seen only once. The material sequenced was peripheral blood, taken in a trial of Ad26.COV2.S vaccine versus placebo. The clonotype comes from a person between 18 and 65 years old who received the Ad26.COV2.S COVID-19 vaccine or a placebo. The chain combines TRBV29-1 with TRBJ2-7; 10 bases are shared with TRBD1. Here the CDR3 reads CSVVGTGDPYEQYF. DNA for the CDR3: TGCAGCGTTGTCGGGACAGGGGACCCCTACGAGCAGTACTTC.